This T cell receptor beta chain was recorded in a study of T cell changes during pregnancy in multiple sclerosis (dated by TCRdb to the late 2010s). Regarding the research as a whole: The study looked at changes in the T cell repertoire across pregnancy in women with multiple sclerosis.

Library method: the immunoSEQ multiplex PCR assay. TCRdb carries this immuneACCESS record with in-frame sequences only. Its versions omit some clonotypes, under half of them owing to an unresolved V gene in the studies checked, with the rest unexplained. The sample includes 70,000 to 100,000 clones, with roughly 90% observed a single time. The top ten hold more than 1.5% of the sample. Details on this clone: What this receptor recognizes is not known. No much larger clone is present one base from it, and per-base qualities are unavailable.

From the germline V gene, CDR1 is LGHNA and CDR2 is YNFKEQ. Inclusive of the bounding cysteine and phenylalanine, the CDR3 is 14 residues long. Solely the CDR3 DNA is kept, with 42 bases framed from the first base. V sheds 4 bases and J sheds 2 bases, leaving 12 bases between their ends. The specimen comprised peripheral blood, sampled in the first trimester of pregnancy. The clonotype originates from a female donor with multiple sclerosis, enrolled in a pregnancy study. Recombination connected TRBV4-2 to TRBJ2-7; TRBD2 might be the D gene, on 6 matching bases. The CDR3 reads CASSPRIAAYEQYF. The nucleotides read TGTGCCAGCAGCCCTCGGATAGCGGCCTACGAGCAGTACTTC.